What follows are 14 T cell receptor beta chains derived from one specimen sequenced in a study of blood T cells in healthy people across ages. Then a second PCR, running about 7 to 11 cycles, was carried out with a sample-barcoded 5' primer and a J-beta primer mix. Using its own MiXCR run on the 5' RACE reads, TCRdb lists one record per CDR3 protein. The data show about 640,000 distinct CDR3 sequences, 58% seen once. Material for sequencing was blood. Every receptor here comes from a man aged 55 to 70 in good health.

This CDR3 is CSARDAGWNTEAFF. The CDR3 DNA sequence: TGCAGTGCTAGAGACGCAGGGTGGAACACTGAAGCTTTCTTT. The chain couples TRBV20-1 to TRBJ1-1, with D perhaps TRBD1 (5 bases). This CDR3 is 14 amino acids long. Germline lookup yields CDR1 DFQATT and CDR2 SNEGSKA (reference sequence). The V end was cut by 0 bases, the J end by 1 base, with 9 bases between.

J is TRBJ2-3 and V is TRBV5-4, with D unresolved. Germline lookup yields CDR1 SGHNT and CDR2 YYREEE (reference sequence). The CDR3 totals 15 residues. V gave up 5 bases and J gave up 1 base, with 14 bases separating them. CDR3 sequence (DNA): TGTGCCAGCAGTCTAGTTGCTTCTCGCACAGATACGCAGTATTTT. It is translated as CASSLVASRTDTQYF.

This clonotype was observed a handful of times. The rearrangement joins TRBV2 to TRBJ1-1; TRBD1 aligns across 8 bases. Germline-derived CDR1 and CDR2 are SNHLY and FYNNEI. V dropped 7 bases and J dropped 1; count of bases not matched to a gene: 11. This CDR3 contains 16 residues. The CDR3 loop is CASIRTGIGENTEAFF. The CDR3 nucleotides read TGTGCCAGCATTCGGACAGGGATAGGGGAGAACACTGAAGCTTTCTTT. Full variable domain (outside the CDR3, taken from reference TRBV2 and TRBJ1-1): EPEVTQTPSHQVTQMGQEVILRCVPISNHLYFYWYRQILGQKVEFLVSFYNNEISEKSEIFDDQFSVERPDGSNFTLKIRSTKLEDSAMYFCASIRTGIGENTEAFFGQGTRLTVV.

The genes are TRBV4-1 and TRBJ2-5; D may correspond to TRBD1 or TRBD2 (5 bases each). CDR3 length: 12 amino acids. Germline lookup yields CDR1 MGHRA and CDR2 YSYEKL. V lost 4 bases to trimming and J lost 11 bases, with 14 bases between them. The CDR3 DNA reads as TGCGCCAGCAGCCCCGGTGGGGGTCGGCAGTACTTC. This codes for CASSPGGGRQYF.

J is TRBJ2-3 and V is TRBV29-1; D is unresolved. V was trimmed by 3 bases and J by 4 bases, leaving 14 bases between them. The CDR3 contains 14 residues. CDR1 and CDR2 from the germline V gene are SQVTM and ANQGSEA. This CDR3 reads CSVDLLNGPDTQYF. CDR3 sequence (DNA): TGCAGCGTTGACCTACTTAACGGTCCAGATACGCAGTATTTT.

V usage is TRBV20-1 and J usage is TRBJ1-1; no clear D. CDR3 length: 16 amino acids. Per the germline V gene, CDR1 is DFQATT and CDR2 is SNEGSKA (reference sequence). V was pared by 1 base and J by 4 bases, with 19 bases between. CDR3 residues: CSARAPGREEGTEAFF. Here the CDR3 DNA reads TGCAGTGCTAGAGCCCCTGGGAGGGAGGAGGGCACTGAAGCTTTCTTT.

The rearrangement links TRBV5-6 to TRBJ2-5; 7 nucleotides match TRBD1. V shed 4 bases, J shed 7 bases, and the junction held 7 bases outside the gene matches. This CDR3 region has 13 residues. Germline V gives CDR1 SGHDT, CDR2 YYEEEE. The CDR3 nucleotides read TGTGCCAGCAGCGAGGGGACAGCTGGGACCCAGTACTTC. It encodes CASSEGTAGTQYF.

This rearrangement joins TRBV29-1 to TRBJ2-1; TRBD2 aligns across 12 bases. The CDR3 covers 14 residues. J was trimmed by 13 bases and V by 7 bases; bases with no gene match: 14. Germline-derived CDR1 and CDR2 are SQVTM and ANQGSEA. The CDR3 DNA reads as TGCAGCGGTGGACTAGCGGGGACCTGGGAGACCCAGTTCTTC. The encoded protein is CSGGLAGTWETQFF.

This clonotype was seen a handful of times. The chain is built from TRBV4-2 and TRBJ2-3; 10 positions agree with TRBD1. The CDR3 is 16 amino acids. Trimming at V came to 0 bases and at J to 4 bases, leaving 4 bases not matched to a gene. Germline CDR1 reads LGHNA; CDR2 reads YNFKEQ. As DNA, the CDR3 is TGTGCCAGCAGCCAAGATCCCGGACAGGGGGCAGATACGCAGTATTTT. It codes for CASSQDPGQGADTQYF.

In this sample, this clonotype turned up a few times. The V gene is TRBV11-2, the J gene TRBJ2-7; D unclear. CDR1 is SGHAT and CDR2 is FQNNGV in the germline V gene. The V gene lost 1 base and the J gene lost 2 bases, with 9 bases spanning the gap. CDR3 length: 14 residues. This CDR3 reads CASSLVGQTYEQYF. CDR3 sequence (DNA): TGTGCCAGCAGCTTAGTAGGGCAGACCTACGAGCAGTACTTC.

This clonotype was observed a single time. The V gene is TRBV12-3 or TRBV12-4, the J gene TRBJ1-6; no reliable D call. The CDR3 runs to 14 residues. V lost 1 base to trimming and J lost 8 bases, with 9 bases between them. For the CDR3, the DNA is TGTGCCAGCAGTTTAGGCGGTTTAGATTCACCCCTCCACTTT. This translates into CASSLGGLDSPLHF.

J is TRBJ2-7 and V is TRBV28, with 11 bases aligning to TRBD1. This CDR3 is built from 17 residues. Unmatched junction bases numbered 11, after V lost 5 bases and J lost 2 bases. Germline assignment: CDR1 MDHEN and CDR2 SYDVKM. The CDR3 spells CASSGQGAPTETYEQYF. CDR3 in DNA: TGTGCCAGCAGTGGACAGGGGGCGCCGACTGAAACCTACGAGCAGTACTTC.

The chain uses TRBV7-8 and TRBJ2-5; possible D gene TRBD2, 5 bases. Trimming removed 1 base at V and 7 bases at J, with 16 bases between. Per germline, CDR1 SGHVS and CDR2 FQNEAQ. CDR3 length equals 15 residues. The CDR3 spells CASSLVSGFYRTQYF. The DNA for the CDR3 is TGTGCCAGCAGCTTAGTCAGCGGTTTTTATAGGACCCAGTACTTC.

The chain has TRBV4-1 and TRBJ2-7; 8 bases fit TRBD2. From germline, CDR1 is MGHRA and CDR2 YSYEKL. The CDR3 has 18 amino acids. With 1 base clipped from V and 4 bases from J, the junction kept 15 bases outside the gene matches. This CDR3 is CASSQGSPLAGSNYEQYF. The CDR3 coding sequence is TGCGCCAGCAGCCAAGGGAGCCCCTTAGCGGGGTCGAATTACGAGCAGTACTTC.